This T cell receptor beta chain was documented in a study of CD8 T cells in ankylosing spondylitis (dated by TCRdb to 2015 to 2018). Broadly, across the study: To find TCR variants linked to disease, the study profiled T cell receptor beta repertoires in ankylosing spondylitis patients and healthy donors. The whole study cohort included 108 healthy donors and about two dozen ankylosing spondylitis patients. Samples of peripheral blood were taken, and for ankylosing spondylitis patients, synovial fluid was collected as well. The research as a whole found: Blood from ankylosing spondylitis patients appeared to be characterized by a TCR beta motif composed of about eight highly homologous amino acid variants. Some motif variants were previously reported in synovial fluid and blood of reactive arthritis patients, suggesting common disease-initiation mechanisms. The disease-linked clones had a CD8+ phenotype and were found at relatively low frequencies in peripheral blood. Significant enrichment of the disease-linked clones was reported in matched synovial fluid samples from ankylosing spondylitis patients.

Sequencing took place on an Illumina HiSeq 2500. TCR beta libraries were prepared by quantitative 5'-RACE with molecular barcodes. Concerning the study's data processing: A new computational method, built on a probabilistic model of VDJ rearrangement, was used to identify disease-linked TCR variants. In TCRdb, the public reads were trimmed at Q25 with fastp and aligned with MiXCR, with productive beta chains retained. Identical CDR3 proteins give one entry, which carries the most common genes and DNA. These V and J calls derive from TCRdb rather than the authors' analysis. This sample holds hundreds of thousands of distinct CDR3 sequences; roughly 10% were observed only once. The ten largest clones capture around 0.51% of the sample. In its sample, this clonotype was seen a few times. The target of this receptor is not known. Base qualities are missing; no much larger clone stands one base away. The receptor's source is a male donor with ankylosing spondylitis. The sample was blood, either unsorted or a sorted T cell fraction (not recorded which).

The bases are TGCAGTGCTAGAGAGATTCGGATAGTTGGGACTGAAGCTTTCTTT. Translated, this is CSAREIRIVGTEAFF. The chain is assembled from TRBV20-1 and TRBJ1-1; the D gene cannot be named for sure. The CDR3 holds 15 amino acids from the cysteine to the phenylalanine. The kept DNA is CDR3 alone, 45 bases in frame from the first base. The germline V gene (reference sequence) sets CDR1 to DFQATT and CDR2 to SNEGSKA. Cut back by 0 bases and 5 bases, the V and J ends lie 16 bases apart.